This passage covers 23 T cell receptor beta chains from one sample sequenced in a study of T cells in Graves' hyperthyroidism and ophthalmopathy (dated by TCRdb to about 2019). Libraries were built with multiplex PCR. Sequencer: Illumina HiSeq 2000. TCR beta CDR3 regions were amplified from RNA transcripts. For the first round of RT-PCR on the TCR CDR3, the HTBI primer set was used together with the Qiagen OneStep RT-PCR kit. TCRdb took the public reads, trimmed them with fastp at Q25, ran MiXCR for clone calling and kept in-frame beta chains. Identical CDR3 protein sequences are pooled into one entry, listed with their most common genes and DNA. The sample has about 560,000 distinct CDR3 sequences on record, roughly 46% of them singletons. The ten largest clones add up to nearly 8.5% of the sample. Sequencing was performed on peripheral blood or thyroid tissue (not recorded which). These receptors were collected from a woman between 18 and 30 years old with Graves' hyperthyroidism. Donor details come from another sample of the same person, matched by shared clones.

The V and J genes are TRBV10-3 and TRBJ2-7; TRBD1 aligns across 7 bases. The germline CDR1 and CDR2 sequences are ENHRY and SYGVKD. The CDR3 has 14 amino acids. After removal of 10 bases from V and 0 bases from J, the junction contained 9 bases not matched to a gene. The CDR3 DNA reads TGTGCCAGCACCACCGGGACAGACTCCTACGAGCAGTACTTC. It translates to CASTTGTDSYEQYF.

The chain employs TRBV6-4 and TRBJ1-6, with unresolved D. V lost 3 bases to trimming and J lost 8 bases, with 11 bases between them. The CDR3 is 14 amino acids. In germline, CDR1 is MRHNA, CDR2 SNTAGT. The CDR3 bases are TGTGCCAGCAGTGATTCGGCGAACCATTCACCCCTCCACTTT. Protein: CASSDSANHSPLHF.

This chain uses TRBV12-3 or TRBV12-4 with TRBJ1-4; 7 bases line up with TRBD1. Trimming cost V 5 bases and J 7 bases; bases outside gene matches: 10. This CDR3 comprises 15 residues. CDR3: CASSDAGGGAEKLFF. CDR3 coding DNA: TGTGCCAGCAGTGACGCAGGAGGGGGCGCTGAAAAACTGTTTTTT.

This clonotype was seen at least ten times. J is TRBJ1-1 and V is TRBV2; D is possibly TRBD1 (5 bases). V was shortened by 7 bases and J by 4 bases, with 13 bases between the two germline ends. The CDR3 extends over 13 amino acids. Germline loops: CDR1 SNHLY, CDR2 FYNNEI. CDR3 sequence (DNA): TGTGCCAGCATAAGGGGAGGTTTCACTGAAGCTTTCTTT. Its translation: CASIRGGFTEAFF.

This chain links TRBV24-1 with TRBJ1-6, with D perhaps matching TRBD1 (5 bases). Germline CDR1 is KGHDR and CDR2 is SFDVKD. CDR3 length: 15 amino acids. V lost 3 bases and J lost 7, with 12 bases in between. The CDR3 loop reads CATSDTSWGNSPLHF. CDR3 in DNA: TGTGCCACCAGTGATACTAGCTGGGGGAATTCACCCCTCCACTTT.

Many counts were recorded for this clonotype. The chain's CDR3 is CASSSVGQQETQYF. The CDR3 bases are TGTGCCAGCAGCAGTGTAGGTCAGCAAGAGACCCAGTACTTC. V usage is TRBV10-3 and J usage is TRBJ2-5; D unresolved. This CDR3 has 14 amino acids. CDR1 is ENHRY and CDR2 is SYGVKD in the germline V gene. The ends were cut back, 10 bases at V and 2 bases at J, with 17 bases in the middle.

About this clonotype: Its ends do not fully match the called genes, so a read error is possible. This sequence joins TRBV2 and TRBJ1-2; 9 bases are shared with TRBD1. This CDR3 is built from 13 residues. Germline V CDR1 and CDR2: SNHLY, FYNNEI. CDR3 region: CASSRDRARGHTF. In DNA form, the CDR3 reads TGTGCCAGCAGTCGGGACAGGGCGCGTGGCCACACCTTC.

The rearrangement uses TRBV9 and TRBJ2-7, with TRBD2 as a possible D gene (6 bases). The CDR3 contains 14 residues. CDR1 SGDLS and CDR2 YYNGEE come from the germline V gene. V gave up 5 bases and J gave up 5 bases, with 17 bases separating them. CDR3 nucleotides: TGTGCCAGCAGACCAAGGGACTTCTCTGACGAGCAGTACTTC. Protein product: CASRPRDFSDEQYF. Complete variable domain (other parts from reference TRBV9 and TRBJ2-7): DSGVTQTPKHLITATGQRVTLRCSPRSGDLSVYWYQQSLDQGLQFLIQYYNGEERAKGNILERFSAQQFPDLHSELNLSSLELGDSALYFCASRPRDFSDEQYFGPGTRLTVT.

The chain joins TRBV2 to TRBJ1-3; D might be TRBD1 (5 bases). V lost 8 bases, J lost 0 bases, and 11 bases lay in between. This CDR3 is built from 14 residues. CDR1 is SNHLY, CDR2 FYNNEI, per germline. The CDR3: CASARGVSGNTIYF. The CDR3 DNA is TGTGCCAGCGCGAGGGGAGTCTCTGGAAACACCATATATTTT.

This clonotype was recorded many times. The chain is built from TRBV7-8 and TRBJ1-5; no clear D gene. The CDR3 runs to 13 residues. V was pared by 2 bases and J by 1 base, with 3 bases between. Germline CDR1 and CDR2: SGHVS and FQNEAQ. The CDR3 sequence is CASSLWSNQPQHF. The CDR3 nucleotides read TGTGCCAGCAGCTTATGGAGCAATCAGCCCCAGCATTTT.

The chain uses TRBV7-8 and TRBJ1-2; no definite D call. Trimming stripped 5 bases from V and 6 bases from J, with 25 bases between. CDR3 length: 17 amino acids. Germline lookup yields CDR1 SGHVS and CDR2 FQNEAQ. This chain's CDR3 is CASSQEEGRTELNGYTF. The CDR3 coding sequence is TGTGCCAGCAGCCAAGAGGAAGGTCGGACGGAGTTGAATGGCTACACCTTC.

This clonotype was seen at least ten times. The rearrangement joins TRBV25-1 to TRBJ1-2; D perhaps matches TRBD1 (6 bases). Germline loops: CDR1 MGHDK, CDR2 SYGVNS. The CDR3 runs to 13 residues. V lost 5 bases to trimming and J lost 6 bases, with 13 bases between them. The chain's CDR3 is CASSTTGSDGYTF. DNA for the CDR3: TGTGCCAGCAGTACCACAGGGTCGGATGGCTACACCTTC.

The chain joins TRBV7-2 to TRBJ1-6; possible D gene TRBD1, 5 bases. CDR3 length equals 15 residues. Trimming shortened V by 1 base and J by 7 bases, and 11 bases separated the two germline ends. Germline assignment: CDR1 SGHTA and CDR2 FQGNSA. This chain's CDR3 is CASSLVSGQNSPLHF. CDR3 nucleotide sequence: TGTGCCAGCAGCTTAGTTTCAGGACAAAATTCACCCCTCCACTTT.

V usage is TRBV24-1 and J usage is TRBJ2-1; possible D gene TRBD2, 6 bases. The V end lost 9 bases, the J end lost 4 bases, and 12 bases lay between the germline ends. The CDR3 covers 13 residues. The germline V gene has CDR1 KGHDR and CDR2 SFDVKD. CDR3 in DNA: TGTGCCACCGTGGGAGGAACGTACAATGAGCAGTTCTTC. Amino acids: CATVGGTYNEQFF.

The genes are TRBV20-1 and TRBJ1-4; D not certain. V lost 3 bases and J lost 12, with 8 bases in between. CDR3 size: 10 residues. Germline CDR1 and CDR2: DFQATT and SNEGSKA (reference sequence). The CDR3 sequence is CSARKEELFF. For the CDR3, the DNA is TGCAGTGCTAGGAAAGAAGAACTGTTTTTT.

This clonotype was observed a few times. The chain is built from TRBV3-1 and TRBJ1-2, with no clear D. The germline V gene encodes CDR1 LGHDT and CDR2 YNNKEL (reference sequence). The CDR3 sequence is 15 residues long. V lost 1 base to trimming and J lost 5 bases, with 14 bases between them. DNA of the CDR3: TGTGCCAGCAGCCAAGGGGCGGCGAGAAGATATGGCTACACCTTC. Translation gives CASSQGAARRYGYTF.

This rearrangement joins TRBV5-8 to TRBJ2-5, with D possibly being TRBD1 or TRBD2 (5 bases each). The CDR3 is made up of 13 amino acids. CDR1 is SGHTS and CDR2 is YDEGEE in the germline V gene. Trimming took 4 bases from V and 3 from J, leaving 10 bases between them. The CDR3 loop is CASSGTGKETQYF. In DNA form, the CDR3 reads TGTGCCAGCAGCGGGACGGGGAAAGAGACCCAGTACTTC.

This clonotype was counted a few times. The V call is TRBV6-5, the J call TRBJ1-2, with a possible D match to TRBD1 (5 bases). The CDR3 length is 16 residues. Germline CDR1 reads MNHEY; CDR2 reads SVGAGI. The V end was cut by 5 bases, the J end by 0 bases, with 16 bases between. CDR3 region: CASSHLGVEPNYGYTF. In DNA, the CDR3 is TGTGCCAGCAGTCACTTAGGGGTTGAACCTAACTATGGCTACACCTTC.

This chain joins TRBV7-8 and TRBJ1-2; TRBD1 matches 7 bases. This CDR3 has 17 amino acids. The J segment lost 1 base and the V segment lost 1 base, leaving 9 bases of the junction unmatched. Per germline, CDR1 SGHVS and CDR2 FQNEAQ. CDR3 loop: CASSLDRGVTDNYGYTF. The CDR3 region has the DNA TGTGCCAGCAGCTTAGACAGGGGCGTCACCGATAACTATGGCTACACCTTC.

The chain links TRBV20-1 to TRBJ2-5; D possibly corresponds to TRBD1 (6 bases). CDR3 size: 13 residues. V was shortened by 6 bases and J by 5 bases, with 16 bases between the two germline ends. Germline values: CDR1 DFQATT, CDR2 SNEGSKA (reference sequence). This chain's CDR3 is CSAPTGPGETQYF. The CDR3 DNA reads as TGCAGTGCCCCGACAGGTCCCGGGGAGACCCAGTACTTC.

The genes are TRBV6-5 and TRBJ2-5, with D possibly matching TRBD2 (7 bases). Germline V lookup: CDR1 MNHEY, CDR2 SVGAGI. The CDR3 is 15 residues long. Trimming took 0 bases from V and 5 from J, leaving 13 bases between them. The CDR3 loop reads CASSYSGAGHETQYF. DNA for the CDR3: TGTGCCAGCAGTTACTCCGGAGCGGGACATGAGACCCAGTACTTC.

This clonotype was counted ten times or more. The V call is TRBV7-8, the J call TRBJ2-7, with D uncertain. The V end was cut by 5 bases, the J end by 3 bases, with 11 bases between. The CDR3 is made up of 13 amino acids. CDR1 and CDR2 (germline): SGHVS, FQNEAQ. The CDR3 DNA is TGTGCCAGCAGCACCGACCCAAACTACGAGCAGTACTTC. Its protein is CASSTDPNYEQYF.

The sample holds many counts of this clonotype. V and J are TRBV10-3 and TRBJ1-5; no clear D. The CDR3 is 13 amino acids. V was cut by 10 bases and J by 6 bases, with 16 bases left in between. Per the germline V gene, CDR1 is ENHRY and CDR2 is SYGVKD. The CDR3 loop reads CATRGGRGQPQHF. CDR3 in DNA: TGTGCCACCAGAGGAGGGCGCGGTCAGCCCCAGCATTTT.